Presented here are 22 T cell receptor beta chains from one specimen sequenced in a study of cytomegalovirus exposure and HLA in healthy donors. Here immunoSEQ multiplex PCR was the method, and the copy in TCRdb shows in-frame clones only, minus some. The profile covers under 250,000 clones, with roughly 81% appearing a single time and less than 1.5% taken by the ten largest. The sample comprised PBMCs. The origin of the receptors is a woman aged 25 to 39 in good health and CMV-seronegative.

V is TRBV18 and J is TRBJ2-7, with D perhaps TRBD2 (5 bases). Germline loops: CDR1 KGHSH, CDR2 LQKENI. Trimming removed 2 bases at V and 6 bases at J, with 11 bases between. The CDR3 extends over 13 amino acids. This chain's CDR3 is CASSPGERSEQYF. CDR3 nucleotides: TGTGCCAGCTCACCAGGGGAGCGGAGCGAGCAGTACTTC.

This clone was counted between two and nine times. V usage is TRBV27 and J usage is TRBJ2-7, with a tentative D call TRBD1 (6 bases). Germline V CDR1 and CDR2: MNHEY, SMNVEV (reference sequence). V shed 3 bases and J shed 2 bases, with 11 bases lying between them. The CDR3 is made up of 14 amino acids. The CDR3 bases are TGTGCCAGCAGTTTCGGACAGCGAACCTACGAGCAGTACTTC. It specifies CASSFGQRTYEQYF.

The chain recombines TRBV28 with TRBJ2-1; 13 bases fit TRBD2. The CDR3 extends over 18 amino acids. V gave up 2 bases and J gave up 5 bases; unmatched junction bases: 9. Per the germline V gene, CDR1 is MDHEN and CDR2 is SYDVKM. In DNA, the CDR3 is TGTGCCAGCAGTTTACGGACTAGCGGGGGTCCGCTCAACAATGAGCAGTTCTTC. Encoded protein: CASSLRTSGGPLNNEQFF.

This chain joins TRBV5-4 and TRBJ1-1; D might be TRBD1 (5 bases). CDR3 size: 14 residues. Looked up from germline, CDR1 is SGHNT and CDR2 is YYREEE (reference sequence). Trimming left V 1 base short and J 5 bases short, with 12 bases between. The CDR3 nucleotides are TGTGCCAGCAGCTTGCCTCAGGGAGGTACTGAAGCTTTCTTT. Residues: CASSLPQGGTEAFF.

The chain joins TRBV5-4 to TRBJ2-3, with 7 bases aligning to TRBD1. V lost 5 bases and J lost 1; bases outside the gene matches: 4. CDR3 size: 14 residues. Germline lookup yields CDR1 SGHNT and CDR2 YYREEE (reference sequence). The CDR3 spells CASRPDRGTDTQYF. DNA of the CDR3: TGTGCCAGCAGACCCGACAGGGGCACAGATACGCAGTATTTT.

The J gene is TRBJ2-7, the V gene TRBV4-1; D might be TRBD1 (5 bases). V shed 0 bases and J shed 0 bases, with 9 bases lying between them. The germline CDR1 and CDR2 sequences are MGHRA and YSYEKL. The CDR3 sequence is 15 residues long. For the CDR3, the DNA is TGCGCCAGCAGCCAAGAACAGGTTCCCTCCTACGAGCAGTACTTC. Its protein product is CASSQEQVPSYEQYF.

This clone turned up a few times. V usage is TRBV11-3 and J usage is TRBJ2-1, with D perhaps matching TRBD2 (5 bases). CDR1 is SGHNT and CDR2 is YENEEA in the germline V gene. V lost 5 bases, J lost 4 bases, and 18 bases lay in between. CDR3 size: 16 residues. Here the CDR3 DNA reads TGTGCCAGCAGCCGGGAAAGCGGTTCGGGGTACAATGAGCAGTTCTTC. Translating gives CASSRESGSGYNEQFF.

This rearrangement joins TRBV6-1 to TRBJ1-1; 9 bases line up with TRBD1. The V gene's germline CDR1 is MNHNS and CDR2 SASEGT. This CDR3 region has 14 residues. V shed 7 bases and J 5 bases; nucleotides not matched to a gene: 8. The CDR3, as DNA: TGTGCCAGCACTCAGACAGGGGGAGAAACTGAAGCTTTCTTT. Its translation is CASTQTGGETEAFF.

V and J are TRBV2 and TRBJ2-3; TRBD2 matches at 13 bases. This CDR3 region has 15 residues. Losses at the gene ends were 8 bases for V and 3 bases for J; bases not matched to a gene: 5. Germline V gene lookup returns CDR1 SNHLY and CDR2 FYNNEI. DNA of the CDR3: TGTGCCAGCCAACTAGCGGGAGGGCCTACAGATACGCAGTATTTT. It encodes CASQLAGGPTDTQYF.

The V and J genes are TRBV6-5 and TRBJ1-2, with 7 bases identical to TRBD1. Germline V gene sequence: CDR1 MNHEY, CDR2 SVGAGI. This CDR3 is 15 amino acids long. V lost 3 bases, J lost 8 bases, and 12 bases stayed unmatched. The CDR3 loop is CASSYSNRGREGYTF. CDR3 bases: TGTGCCAGCAGTTATTCGAATAGGGGGCGCGAGGGCTACACCTTC.

V usage is TRBV27 and J usage is TRBJ1-4; 7 bases match TRBD1. Germline CDR1 MNHEY, CDR2 SMNVEV (reference sequence). The CDR3 covers 16 residues. The V gene end was trimmed by 5 bases and the J gene end by 5 bases; junction bases not matched to a gene: 11. CDR3 protein: CASSRVPDRRNEKLFF. In DNA form, the CDR3 reads TGTGCCAGCAGTCGAGTCCCGGACAGGAGAAATGAAAAACTGTTTTTT.

The rearrangement uses TRBV4-1 and TRBJ1-2; weak D call: TRBD1 (5 bases). CDR3 length: 15 amino acids. The V end lost 4 bases, the J end lost 3 bases, and 15 bases lay between the germline ends. CDR1 and CDR2 from the germline V gene are MGHRA and YSYEKL. CDR3 coding DNA: TGCGCCAGCAGCCCCCCTGTAGGGGCTCACTATGGCTACACCTTC. This translates into CASSPPVGAHYGYTF.

This chain connects TRBV13 to TRBJ2-1; 12 bases map to TRBD2. The CDR3 has 17 amino acids. V lost 5 bases and J lost 5; bases outside the gene matches: 10. Germline V gives CDR1 PRHDT, CDR2 FYEKMQ (reference sequence). The DNA for the CDR3 is TGTGCCAGCAGCCCATCGGCTAGCGGGAGGGAGGACAATGAGCAGTTCTTC. Its protein is CASSPSASGREDNEQFF.

The sample holds one count of this clone. V gene TRBV5-1 combines with J gene TRBJ1-2, with TRBD1 identical over 11 bases. CDR1 and CDR2 from the germline V gene are SGHRS and YFSETQ. This CDR3 region has 16 residues. V lost 3 bases and J lost 3; bases outside the gene matches: 7. The CDR3 region has the DNA TGCGCCAGCAGCTCGGGACAGGGGGAGGCTTACTATGGCTACACCTTC. This encodes CASSSGQGEAYYGYTF. The variable domain in full, with the rest retrieved from reference TRBV5-1 and TRBJ1-2, is KAGVTQTPRYLIKTRGQQVTLSCSPISGHRSVSWYQQTPGQGLQFLFEYFSETQRNKGNFPGRFSGRQFSNSRSEMNVSTLELGDSALYLCASSSGQGEAYYGYTFGSGTRLTVV.

The genes are TRBV6-1 and TRBJ1-2; D is undetermined. Germline CDR1 and CDR2: MNHNS and SASEGT. V dropped 7 bases and J dropped 1 base, with 7 bases sitting between them. CDR3 length: 12 amino acids. CDR3 loop: CASKDYNYGYTF. CDR3 nucleotide sequence: TGTGCCAGCAAAGACTATAACTATGGCTACACCTTC.

Worth noting for this clone: Other DNA sequences in the sample encode the same CDR3. This rearrangement joins TRBV5-1 to TRBJ2-1, with 8 nucleotides matching TRBD2. CDR3 size: 15 residues. CDR1 is SGHRS and CDR2 is YFSETQ in the germline V gene. Trimming cost V 2 bases and J 1 base; bases outside gene matches: 2. CDR3 DNA sequence: TGCGCCAGCAGCTTAGCGGGAGAGTCCTACAATGAGCAGTTCTTC. It yields the protein CASSLAGESYNEQFF.

This chain uses TRBV6-1 with TRBJ2-7, with TRBD2 identical over 10 bases. Germline CDR1 and CDR2: MNHNS and SASEGT. This CDR3 comprises 14 residues. The ends lost 5 bases at V and 6 bases at J; junction bases unmatched: 7. CDR3 coding DNA: TGTGCCAGCAGTCTACTAGCGGGACCCGGCGAGCAGTACTTC. This codes for CASSLLAGPGEQYF.

This clone was recorded at least ten times. The V and J genes are TRBV14 and TRBJ2-7; a possible D gene is TRBD1 (6 bases). Trimming cost V 0 bases and J 3 bases, with 24 bases left between them. This CDR3 comprises 19 residues. The germline CDR1 and CDR2 sequences are SGHDN and FVKESK. The CDR3 spells CASSQDGTIAITTFYEQYF. In nucleotides, the CDR3 is TGTGCCAGCAGCCAAGACGGGACAATAGCCATTACTACGTTCTACGAGCAGTACTTC.

The V gene is TRBV30, the J gene TRBJ1-5; maybe TRBD1 (5 bases). Germline CDR1 and CDR2: GTSNPN and SVGIG (reference sequence). The V end lost 1 base, the J end lost 3 bases, and 13 bases lay between the germline ends. The CDR3 length is 15 residues. CDR3 nucleotide sequence: TGTGCCTGGAGTGGCACGGGACTCATCAATCAGCCCCAGCATTTT. Amino acid sequence: CAWSGTGLINQPQHF. Together with reference TRBV30 and TRBJ1-5, the CDR3 gives the full variable domain: SQTIHQWPATLVQPVGSPLSLECTVEGTSNPNLYWYRQAAGRGLQLLFYSVGIGQISSEVPQNLSASRPQDRQFILSSKKLLLSDSGFYLCAWSGTGLINQPQHFGDGTRLSIL.

J is TRBJ2-5 and V is TRBV2, with D possibly matching TRBD1 (6 bases). This CDR3 has 15 amino acids. V lost 1 base and J lost 5, with 14 bases in between. From germline, CDR1 is SNHLY and CDR2 FYNNEI. The CDR3 protein is CASSEGFYRAETQYF. CDR3 DNA: TGTGCCAGCAGTGAAGGGTTCTACAGGGCGGAGACCCAGTACTTC.

The chain has TRBV2 and TRBJ1-2; D is possibly TRBD1 (6 bases). This CDR3 is 15 amino acids long. Trimming removed 1 base at V and 6 bases at J, with 15 bases between. The germline gives CDR1 SNHLY, CDR2 FYNNEI. CDR3 coding DNA: TGTGCCAGCAGTGAAGGGGGGGGCGCGACGCATGGCTACACCTTC. Translating it yields CASSEGGGATHGYTF.

This chain links TRBV7-6 with TRBJ2-1, with TRBD1 identical over 10 bases. There are 17 residues in the CDR3. V lost 4 bases to trimming and J lost 4 bases; unmatched junction nucleotides: 10. Per the germline V gene, CDR1 is SGHVS and CDR2 is FNYEAQ. This chain's CDR3 is CASSSTTGTGVYNEQFF. The CDR3 DNA is TGTGCCAGCAGCTCAACCACCGGGACAGGGGTATACAATGAGCAGTTCTTC.